The entry that follows covers one T cell receptor (beta chain) sequence. The germline V and J ends were trimmed by 3 bases and 0 bases, with 4 bases remaining between them. The CDR3 is 13 residues long. The germline V gene encodes CDR1 ENHRY and CDR2 SYGVKD. The source of about 2 micrograms of genomic DNA for TCR beta libraries was cryopreserved PBMCs. This specimen belongs to a study of cytotoxic CD8 clonotypes in ibrutinib-treated CLL. On the study more broadly: The authors obtained response samples at a median of about 12 months of treatment, range 6 to 36.

A 1 in 200,000 to 1 in 1 million T cell depth was the sequencing target. Sequencing used immunoSEQ multiplex PCR; TCRdb keeps in-frame clones, though not all of them. The sample has tens of thousands of clones, around 65% seen once. This sequence was found in a human donor with chronic lymphocytic leukemia. The rearrangement joins TRBV10-3 to TRBJ2-3; D gene uncertain. The sequencing used PBMCs, collected after 12 months of ibrutinib treatment. CDR3 nucleotide sequence: TGTGCCATCAGTGACAGTAGCACAGATACGCAGTATTTT. Protein product: CAISDSSTDTQYF.